This TCR beta chain emerged from a study of T cell repertoires in cytomegalovirus infection. Study-wide results and caveats: Dominating the ex vivo response were TCR beta clonotypes that were CMV-specific and HLA-C-restricted.

The CDR3 consists of 15 residues. Germline V gives CDR1 MDHEN, CDR2 SYDVKM. The V gene lost 3 bases and the J gene lost 3 bases, with 13 bases spanning the gap. As regards this clonotype: What it binds is not known.

TCRdb used MiXCR to reprocess the reads, holding one entry per CDR3 protein. Of approximately 110,000 distinct CDR3 sequences detected, about 9.4% appear once; the ten largest clones hold approximately 31%. The chain uses TRBV28 and TRBJ2-3; D is perhaps TRBD1 (6 bases). The sequenced sample was PBMCs, sequenced either directly or after in vitro stimulation (not recorded which). The origin of this receptor is a human donor in good health (CMV status not recorded). Some clones in this sample may be carry-over from other donors' samples. CDR3 in DNA: TGTGCCAGCAGTTTCAGGGGCGCTGGAACAGATACGCAGTATTTT. Its translation is CASSFRGAGTDTQYF.